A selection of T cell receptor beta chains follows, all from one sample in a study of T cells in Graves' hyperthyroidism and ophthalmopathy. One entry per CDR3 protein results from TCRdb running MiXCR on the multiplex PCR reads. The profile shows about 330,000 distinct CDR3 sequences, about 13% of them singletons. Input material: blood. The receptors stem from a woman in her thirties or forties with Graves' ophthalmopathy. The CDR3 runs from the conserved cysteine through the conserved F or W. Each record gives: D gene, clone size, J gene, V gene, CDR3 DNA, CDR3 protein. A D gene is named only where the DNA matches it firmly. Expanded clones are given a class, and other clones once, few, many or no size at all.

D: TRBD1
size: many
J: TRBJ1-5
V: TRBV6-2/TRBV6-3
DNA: TGTGCCAGCAGTTCATTGACAGGGGAGGGCAATCAGCCCCAGCATTTT
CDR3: CASSSLTGEGNQPQHF

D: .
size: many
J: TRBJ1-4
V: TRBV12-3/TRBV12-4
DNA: TGTGCCAGCAGTTTAGTAGGGGCGAAACTGTTTTTT
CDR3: CASSLVGAKLFF

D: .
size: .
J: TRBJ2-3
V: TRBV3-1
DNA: TGTGCCAGCAGCCAAGATAGGGGGGGTACGCAGTATTTT
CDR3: CASSQDRGGTQYF

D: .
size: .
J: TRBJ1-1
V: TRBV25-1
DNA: TGTGCCAGCAGTGGCCCGGGAAAGGACACTGAAGCTTTCTTT
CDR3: CASSGPGKDTEAFF

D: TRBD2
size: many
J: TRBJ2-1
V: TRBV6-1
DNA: TGTGCCAGCGCACAGGGACTAGCGGGGTTTGGTGAGCAGTTCTTC
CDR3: CASAQGLAGFGEQFF

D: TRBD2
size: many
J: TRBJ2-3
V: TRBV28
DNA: TGTGCCACAACCCTAGCGGGGGGAGGGGATACGCAGTATTTT
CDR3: CATTLAGGGDTQYF

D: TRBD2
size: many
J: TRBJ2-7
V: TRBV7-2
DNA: TGTGCCAGCAGCTTAGGAGGTCCTAGCGGGGGCCTTTCCTACGAGCAGTACTTC
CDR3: CASSLGGPSGGLSYEQYF

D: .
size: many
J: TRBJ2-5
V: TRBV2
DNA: TGTGCCAGCAGTGCCCGGACACCACAAGAGACCCAGTACTTC
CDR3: CASSARTPQETQYF

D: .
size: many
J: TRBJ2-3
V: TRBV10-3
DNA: TGTGCCATCAGTGTTCGGGGGAGGAACACAGATACGCAGTATTTT
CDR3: CAISVRGRNTDTQYF

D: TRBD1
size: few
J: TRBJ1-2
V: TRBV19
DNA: TGTGCCAGTAAATACGGGACAGGGAACGGCTACACCTTC
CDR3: CASKYGTGNGYTF

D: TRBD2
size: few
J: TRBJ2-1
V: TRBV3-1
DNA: TGTGCCAGCAGCCAAGAGAATGGGGGGGTAGGTTCCTACAATGAGCAGTTCTTC
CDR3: CASSQENGGVGSYNEQFF

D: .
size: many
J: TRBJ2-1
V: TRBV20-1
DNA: TGCAGTGCCACCGACAGGTTGAAGGGTGAGCAGTTCTTC
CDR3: CSATDRLKGEQFF

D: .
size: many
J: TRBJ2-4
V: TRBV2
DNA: TGTGCCAGCAGTGACTATACGAGCAAAAACATTCAGTACTTC
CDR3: CASSDYTSKNIQYF

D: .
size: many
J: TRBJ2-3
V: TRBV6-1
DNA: TGTGCCAGCAGAGCCTACAGGAGCACAGATACGCAGTATTTT
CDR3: CASRAYRSTDTQYF

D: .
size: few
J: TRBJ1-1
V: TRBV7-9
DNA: TGTGCCAGTAAAGAGGGGATTGAAGCTTTCTTT
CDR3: CASKEGIEAFF

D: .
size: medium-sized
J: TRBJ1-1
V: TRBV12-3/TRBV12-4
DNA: TGTGCCAGCAGCTTAGGCACAAACACTGAAGCTTTCTTT
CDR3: CASSLGTNTEAFF

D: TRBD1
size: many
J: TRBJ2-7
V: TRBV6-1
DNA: TGTGCCAGCAGACAGTCCGGGACAGGGATGATCGAGCAGTACTTC
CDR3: CASRQSGTGMIEQYF

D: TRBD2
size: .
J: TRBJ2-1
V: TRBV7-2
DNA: TGTGCCAGCAGCTTGGGACTAGCGGGGGGGATCATCAGCTCCTACAATGAGCAGTTCTTC
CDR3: CASSLGLAGGIISSYNEQFF

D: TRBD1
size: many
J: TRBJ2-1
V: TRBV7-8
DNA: TGTGCCAGCAGTCCGGGACAGGGGGCTGGAAATGAGCAGTTCTTC
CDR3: CASSPGQGAGNEQFF

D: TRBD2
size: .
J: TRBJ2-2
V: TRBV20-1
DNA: TGCAGTGCGGGGACTAGCGGGGGGGGAAAGGCCGGGGAGCTGTTTTTT
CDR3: CSAGTSGGGKAGELFF

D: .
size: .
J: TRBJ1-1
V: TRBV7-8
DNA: TGCGCCAGCAGCCCTTGGGGGGGAACTGAAGCTTTCTTT
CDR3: CASSPWGGTEAFF

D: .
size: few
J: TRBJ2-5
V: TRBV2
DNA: TGTGCCAGCAGTGAAATTGCGGGTTGGACCCAGTACTTC
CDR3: CASSEIAGWTQYF

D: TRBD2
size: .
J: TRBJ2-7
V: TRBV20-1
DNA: TGCAGTGCTAGAGTTACTAGCGGGAGTTTCGGGCAGTACTTC
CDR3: CSARVTSGSFGQYF

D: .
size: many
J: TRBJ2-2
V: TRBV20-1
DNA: TGCAGTGCTAGAGAGTTCAGGATCGGGGAGCTGTTTTTT
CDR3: CSAREFRIGELFF

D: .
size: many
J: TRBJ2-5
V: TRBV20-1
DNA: TGCAGTGCTAGAGACGCGCGGACTAATAGGGAGTACTTC
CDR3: CSARDARTNREYF

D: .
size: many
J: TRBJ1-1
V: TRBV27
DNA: TGTGCCAGTCAGGCGTGGGGCACTGAAGCTTTCTTT
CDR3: CASQAWGTEAFF

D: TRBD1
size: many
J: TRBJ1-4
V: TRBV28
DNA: TGTGCCAGCAGGAGAAACTTGGACAGGGTCGAAAAACTGTTTTTT
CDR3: CASRRNLDRVEKLFF

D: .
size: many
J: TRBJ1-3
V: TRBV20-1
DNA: TGCAGTGCTAGCGAGGGCCCCCTCTCTGGAAACACCATATATTTT
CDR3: CSASEGPLSGNTIYF

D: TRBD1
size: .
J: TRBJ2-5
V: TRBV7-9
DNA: TGTGCCAGCAGCGCCGGGACAGTCTATTACCAAGAGACCCAGTACTTC
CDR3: CASSAGTVYYQETQYF

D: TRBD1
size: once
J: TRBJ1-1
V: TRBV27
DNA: TGTGCCAGCAGTTTATCGCAGGGGGCAAGCTTGGCTTTCTTT
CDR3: CASSLSQGASLAFF

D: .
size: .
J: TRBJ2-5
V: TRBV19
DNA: TGTGCCAGTGTTTACCAAGAGACCCAGTACTTC
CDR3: CASVYQETQYF

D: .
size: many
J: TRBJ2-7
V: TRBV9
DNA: TGTGCCAGCAGCGCCGGGACAAGGTGGGTCACAGACTCCTACGAGCAGTACTTC
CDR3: CASSAGTRWVTDSYEQYF

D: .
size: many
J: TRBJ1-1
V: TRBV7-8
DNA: TGTGCCAGCAGCTTAGGCCGCAGGCCCTCTAACACTGAAGCTTTCTTT
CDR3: CASSLGRRPSNTEAFF

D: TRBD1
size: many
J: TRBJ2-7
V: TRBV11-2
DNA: TGTGCCAGCAGCAAACCAGGGGGCGGTAAATACGAGCAGTACTTC
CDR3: CASSKPGGGKYEQYF

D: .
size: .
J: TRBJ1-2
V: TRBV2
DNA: TGTGCCAGCAGTCAGACAGTTTCCTATGGCTACACCTTC
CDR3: CASSQTVSYGYTF

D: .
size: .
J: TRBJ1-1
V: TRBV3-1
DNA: TGTGCCAGCAGCCGGGTACAGGGATTGGGGGTTACTGAAGCTTTCTTT
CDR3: CASSRVQGLGVTEAFF

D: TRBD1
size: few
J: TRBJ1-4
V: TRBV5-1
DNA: TGCGCCAGCAGCTTGGGGGACAGCCGTAATGAAAAACTGTTTTTT
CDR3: CASSLGDSRNEKLFF

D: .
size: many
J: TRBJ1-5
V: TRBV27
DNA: TGTGCCAGCAGCACTACAGGGTCCAGTCAGCCCCAGCATTTT
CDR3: CASSTTGSSQPQHF